The 26 T cell receptor beta chains reported below all come from one sample, sequenced in a study of lymphopenia after photon versus proton radiotherapy (dated by TCRdb to between 2018 and 2021). Libraries were prepared through the immunoSEQ multiplex PCR assay. TCRdb limited this immuneACCESS table to in-frame rearrangements with V and J called. A share of clones is missing; checked studies link under half to unresolved V genes, and the rest is unexplained. The sample profile shows about 160,000 clones; about 88% of them were found once. The ten largest clones add up to around 4.6% of the sample. Sequencing was performed on peripheral blood, taken from a patient treated with photon-based radiotherapy. Receptor source: a man aged 45-60 years with gastric cancer.

This clone appeared a single time. The rearrangement joins TRBV10-1 to TRBJ2-3; D ambiguous. With 3 bases removed from V and 2 bases from J, the gap between germline ends came to 9 bases. Germline CDR1 and CDR2: WNHNN and SYGVQD (reference sequence). This CDR3 spans 14 amino acids. The CDR3 nucleotides are TGCGCCAGCAGTGACCCACCGGCCACAGATACGCAGTATTTT. Its translation: CASSDPPATDTQYF.

The chain uses TRBV4-3 and TRBJ1-5, with no clear D. V was pared by 0 bases and J by 0 bases, with 9 bases between. Germline V gene sequence: CDR1 LGHNA, CDR2 YSLEER. CDR3 length: 16 residues. The CDR3 DNA reads TGCGCCAGCAGCCAAGACCCTAGATATAGCAATCAGCCCCAGCATTTT. Translating gives CASSQDPRYSNQPQHF.

This rearrangement joins TRBV14 to TRBJ2-1; D is perhaps TRBD1 or TRBD2 (5 bases each). Germline V gives CDR1 SGHDN, CDR2 FVKESK. Trimming stripped 5 bases from V and 0 bases from J, with 11 bases between. The CDR3 runs to 15 residues. The CDR3 DNA reads TGTGCCAGCAGCTATGGGACCAGCTCCTACAATGAGCAGTTCTTC. This codes for CASSYGTSSYNEQFF.

The chain is built from TRBV19 and TRBJ1-5, with D unresolved. CDR3 length equals 13 residues. Trimming shortened V by 5 bases and J by 3 bases, and 8 bases separated the two germline ends. Germline V lookup: CDR1 LNHDA, CDR2 SQIVND (reference sequence). CDR3: CASSGRLNQPQHF. The DNA for the CDR3 is TGTGCCAGTAGTGGCAGACTCAATCAGCCCCAGCATTTT.

This clone showed up just once. The rearrangement links TRBV21-1 to TRBJ2-7. TRBV21-1 is designated a pseudogene. CDR3 length: 14 amino acids. The CDR3 sequence is CASSKTRGNYEQYF. For the CDR3, the DNA is TGTGCCAGCAGCAAAACGAGGGGAAATTACGAGCAGTACTTC.

The chain carries TRBV2 and TRBJ2-2, with 7 bases lining up with TRBD1. V dropped 6 bases and J dropped 5; count of bases not matched to a gene: 3. This CDR3 is built from 13 residues. Germline CDR1 and CDR2: SNHLY and FYNNEI. CDR3 amino acids: CASRPQGTGELFF. In nucleotides, the CDR3 is TGTGCCAGCAGGCCACAGGGGACCGGGGAGCTGTTTTTT.

J is TRBJ1-6 and V is TRBV30; D possibly corresponds to TRBD1 (6 bases). V dropped 3 bases and J dropped 6 bases, with 9 bases sitting between them. Germline V lookup: CDR1 GTSNPN, CDR2 SVGIG (reference sequence). The length of the CDR3 is 13 residues. CDR3 in DNA: TGTGCCTGGAGGACAGGCCCTAATTCACCCCTCCACTTT. The encoded protein is CAWRTGPNSPLHF. The full variable domain, with the rest looked up from reference TRBV30 and TRBJ1-6, is SQTIHQWPATLVQPVGSPLSLECTVEGTSNPNLYWYRQAAGRGLQLLFYSVGIGQISSEVPQNLSASRPQDRQFILSSKKLLLSDSGFYLCAWRTGPNSPLHFGNGTRLTVT.

The gene calls are TRBV9 and TRBJ2-1, with a weak D call TRBD2 (6 bases). V lost 3 bases to trimming and J lost 0 bases, with 16 bases between them. CDR1 and CDR2 from the germline V gene are SGDLS and YYNGEE. CDR3 size: 17 residues. Here the CDR3 DNA reads TGTGCCAGCAGCGGGACCGTCGGAGGGATCTCCTACAATGAGCAGTTCTTC. Its translation is CASSGTVGGISYNEQFF.

This clone turned up a few times. The chain combines TRBV7-8 with TRBJ1-2; D perhaps matches TRBD1 (5 bases). The CDR3 is made up of 14 amino acids. Germline CDR1 reads SGHVS; CDR2 reads FQNEAQ. Trimming shortened V by 3 bases and J by 3 bases, and 11 bases separated the two germline ends. Written as DNA, the CDR3 is TGTGCCAGCAGCTTGGGGGGTTTTGACTATGGCTACACCTTC. Protein sequence: CASSLGGFDYGYTF.

This chain connects TRBV11-2 to TRBJ1-2, with D hard to call. This CDR3 region has 12 residues. Germline CDR1 and CDR2: SGHAT and FQNNGV. Trimming took off 1 base at V and 5 bases at J, with 5 bases between the two ends. Written as DNA, the CDR3 is TGTGCCAGCAGCTTAGGGGGATATGGCTACACCTTC. Translated, it gives CASSLGGYGYTF.

Notes on this clone: Other DNA sequences from this sample encode an identical CDR3 as well. V gene TRBV18 combines with J gene TRBJ1-1; D ambiguous. This CDR3 comprises 13 residues. The germline V and J ends were trimmed by 5 bases and 0 bases, with 7 bases remaining between them. CDR1 is KGHSH, CDR2 LQKENI, per germline. In nucleotides, the CDR3 is TGTGCCAGCTCAGGAGGGATGAACACTGAAGCTTTCTTT. Its translation is CASSGGMNTEAFF.

The genes are TRBV30 and TRBJ2-7; 11 nucleotides agree with TRBD2. V shed 2 bases and J 2 bases; nucleotides not matched to a gene: 2. The CDR3 length is 14 residues. CDR1 is GTSNPN, CDR2 SVGIG, per germline (reference sequence). The CDR3 nucleotides are TGTGCCTGGAGTAGACTAGCGGGAACCTACGAGCAGTACTTC. Its translation is CAWSRLAGTYEQYF.

This clone was counted once. The rearrangement joins TRBV28 to TRBJ1-5, with D unresolved. Germline CDR1 and CDR2: MDHEN and SYDVKM. V gave up 6 bases and J gave up 0 bases, with 3 bases separating them. CDR3 size: 12 residues. CDR3 DNA: TGTGCCAGCAGGTATAGCAATCAGCCCCAGCATTTT. Translation: CASRYSNQPQHF.

The chain combines TRBV5-4 with TRBJ2-1; 7 bases fit TRBD2. Trimming removed 4 bases from V and 5 bases from J; junction bases left unmatched: 6. There are 14 residues in the CDR3. The germline gives CDR1 SGHNT, CDR2 YYREEE (reference sequence). CDR3 nucleotides: TGTGCCAGCAGCCCACCCGGGACTAACAATGAGCAGTTCTTC. Amino acids: CASSPPGTNNEQFF.

J is TRBJ2-1 and V is TRBV28; 15 bases fit TRBD2. The germline V gene has CDR1 MDHEN and CDR2 SYDVKM. V shed 6 bases, J shed 8 bases, and the junction held 8 bases outside the gene matches. The CDR3 covers 16 residues. The CDR3 nucleotides are TGTGCCAGCAGGGGGACTAGCGGGAGGTGGGGATATGAGCAGTTCTTC. Amino acids: CASRGTSGRWGYEQFF.

The chain carries TRBV28 and TRBJ1-2; 11 bases agree with TRBD1. Germline V gene lookup returns CDR1 MDHEN and CDR2 SYDVKM. The CDR3 covers 15 residues. Trimming at V came to 8 bases and at J to 5 bases, leaving 10 bases not matched to a gene. CDR3 bases: TGTGCCAGCTTGGACAGGGGGCCGGCAGGGTATGGCTACACCTTC. Amino acid sequence: CASLDRGPAGYGYTF.

By share of the sample, this clone is medium-sized (0.01 to 0.1%). The rearrangement uses TRBV6-4 and TRBJ2-2, with 10 bases aligning to TRBD2. The trim removed 8 bases at V and 4 bases at J, leaving 7 bases unmatched. The CDR3 is 15 residues long. The V gene's germline CDR1 is MRHNA and CDR2 SNTAGT. CDR3 residues: CASSSGSSLTGELFF. Here the CDR3 DNA reads TGTGCCAGCTCTAGCGGGAGTTCTCTCACCGGGGAGCTGTTTTTT.

The genes are TRBV30 and TRBJ2-3, with 9 bases aligning to TRBD1. The CDR3 runs 15 residues. Germline values: CDR1 GTSNPN, CDR2 SVGIG (reference sequence). V was clipped by 6 bases and J by 4 bases; unmatched bases: 11. CDR3 DNA: TGTGCCTGCCCTTTACAGGGGGCGGTTTCAGATACGCAGTATTTT. Translated: CACPLQGAVSDTQYF.

This rearrangement joins TRBV9 to TRBJ2-3, with D possibly being TRBD1 (5 bases). The germline gives CDR1 SGDLS, CDR2 YYNGEE. Deletions cut 3 bases from V and 5 bases from J, with 7 bases between. The length of the CDR3 is 12 residues. The CDR3 loop reads CASSGGQDTQYF. For the CDR3, the DNA is TGTGCCAGCAGCGGAGGACAAGATACGCAGTATTTT.

The V call is TRBV11-2, the J call TRBJ1-5; the D gene is possibly TRBD1 (6 bases). The V gene lost 6 bases and the J gene lost 2 bases, with 14 bases spanning the gap. The CDR3 covers 15 residues. From germline, CDR1 is SGHAT and CDR2 FQNNGV. CDR3 sequence (DNA): TGTGCCAGCAGTTTCAGGGGAGGGGGCAATCAGCCCCAGCATTTT. Protein: CASSFRGGGNQPQHF.

The V gene is TRBV5-1, the J gene TRBJ2-1; TRBD2 agrees at 13 bases. CDR3 size: 17 residues. V was clipped by 3 bases and J by 2 bases; unmatched bases: 5. Germline V gene lookup returns CDR1 SGHRS and CDR2 YFSETQ. The CDR3 here is CASSYGLAGAAYNEQFF. CDR3 nucleotide sequence: TGCGCCAGCAGCTATGGACTAGCGGGAGCGGCCTACAATGAGCAGTTCTTC.

This rearrangement joins TRBV10-1 to TRBJ2-2, with a tentative D call TRBD1 (6 bases). The CDR3 runs 15 residues. In germline, CDR1 is WNHNN, CDR2 SYGVQD (reference sequence). The V end was cut by 0 bases, the J end by 3 bases, with 8 bases between. CDR3: CASSESGGDTGELFF. DNA of the CDR3: TGCGCCAGCAGTGAGTCAGGGGGAGACACCGGGGAGCTGTTTTTT.

The chain links TRBV7-6 to TRBJ2-7; possible D gene TRBD1, 6 bases. The CDR3 covers 14 residues. Trimming removed 5 bases from V and 2 bases from J, with 13 bases in between. Germline values: CDR1 SGHVS, CDR2 FNYEAQ. CDR3 sequence reads: CASSRLTGAYEQYF. CDR3 nucleotides: TGTGCCAGCAGCCGATTGACAGGAGCCTACGAGCAGTACTTC.

The chain is built from TRBV28 and TRBJ2-7, with unresolved D. There are 14 residues in the CDR3. Germline V gene sequence: CDR1 MDHEN, CDR2 SYDVKM. Trimming left V 6 bases short and J 2 bases short, with 14 bases between. CDR3 sequence reads: CASRRPVGTYEQYF. The CDR3 region has the DNA TGTGCCAGCAGGAGACCGGTGGGAACCTACGAGCAGTACTTC.

This rearrangement joins TRBV6-5 to TRBJ1-1, with D tentatively TRBD1 (5 bases). The germline V and J ends were trimmed by 7 bases and 5 bases, with 20 bases remaining between them. This CDR3 is built from 15 residues. The germline gives CDR1 MNHEY, CDR2 SVGAGI. CDR3 nucleotide sequence: TGTGCCAGCAAGGCGGCCCAGGGTTGGGGAACTGAAGCTTTCTTT. Its protein is CASKAAQGWGTEAFF.

This chain joins TRBV30 and TRBJ2-7; maybe TRBD1 (6 bases). From germline, CDR1 is GTSNPN and CDR2 SVGIG (reference sequence). CDR3 length equals 15 residues. The V end lost 0 bases, the J end lost 0 bases, and 12 bases lay between the germline ends. CDR3 DNA sequence: TGTGCCTGGAGTGTAGGTCAGGGGTTCTCCTACGAGCAGTACTTC. Translated, it gives CAWSVGQGFSYEQYF.